Presented here are 3 T cell receptor beta chains from one specimen sequenced in a study of T-cell memory formation after mild COVID-19. TCRdb used MiXCR to reprocess the 5' RACE reads, holding one entry per CDR3 protein. The data hold 400,000 to 500,000 distinct CDR3 sequences, with 24% observed a single time. Specimen: PBMCs or a T cell subset sorted from them (not recorded which). The receptors shown here come from an adult woman who had mild COVID-19 (a few samples of this study predate the infection). Cell type and time point are not known.

The chain recombines TRBV5-1 with TRBJ1-2; tentative D call: TRBD1 (5 bases). Germline-derived CDR1 and CDR2 are SGHRS and YFSETQ. The CDR3 has 13 amino acids. V shed 4 bases and J shed 4 bases, with 11 bases lying between them. In nucleotides, the CDR3 is TGCGCCAGCAGCCCCGGGGGATTCTATGGCTACACCTTC. It yields the protein CASSPGGFYGYTF.

This clonotype was recorded a few times. The chain recombines TRBV18 with TRBJ2-5, with a tentative D call TRBD2 (6 bases). Trimming left V 2 bases short and J 1 base short, with 8 bases between. Germline values: CDR1 KGHSH, CDR2 LQKENI. The CDR3 has 14 residues. CDR3: CASSPSSVQETQYF. The CDR3, as DNA: TGTGCCAGCTCACCATCTAGCGTCCAAGAGACCCAGTACTTC.

The V gene is TRBV11-1, the J gene TRBJ2-7; D may be TRBD1 (5 bases). Germline V lookup: CDR1 SGHAT, CDR2 FQDESV (reference sequence). Trimming cost V 5 bases and J 5 bases, with 10 bases left between them. The CDR3 runs 12 residues. CDR3 nucleotides: TGTGCCAGCAGCCCTGACAGAAACGAGCAGTACTTC. It yields the protein CASSPDRNEQYF.